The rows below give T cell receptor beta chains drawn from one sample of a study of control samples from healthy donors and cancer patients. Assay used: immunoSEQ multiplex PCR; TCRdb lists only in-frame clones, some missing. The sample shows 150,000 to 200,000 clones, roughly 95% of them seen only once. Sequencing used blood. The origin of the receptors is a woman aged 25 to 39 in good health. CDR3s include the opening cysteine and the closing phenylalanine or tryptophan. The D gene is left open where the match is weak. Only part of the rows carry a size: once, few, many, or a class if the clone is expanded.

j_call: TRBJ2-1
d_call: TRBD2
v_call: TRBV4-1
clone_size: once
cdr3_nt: TGCGCCAGCAGCCCCTTAGGCCGGGAGGCCAGAAGCTCCTACAATGAGCAGTTCTTC
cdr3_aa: CASSPLGREARSSYNEQFF

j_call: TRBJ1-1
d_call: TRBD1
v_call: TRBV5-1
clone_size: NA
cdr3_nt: TGCGCCAGCAGCTTGGTGACAGGGGTAAACACTGAAGCTTTCTTT
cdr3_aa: CASSLVTGVNTEAFF

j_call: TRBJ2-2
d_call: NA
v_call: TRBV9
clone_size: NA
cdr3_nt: TGTGCCAGCAGCGCCTCCGGGACGCCGAACACCGGGGAGCTGTTTTTT
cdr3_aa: CASSASGTPNTGELFF

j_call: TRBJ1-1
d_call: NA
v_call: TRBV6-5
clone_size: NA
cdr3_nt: TGTGCCAGCAGGATACAGGGGAACACTGAAGCTTTCTTT
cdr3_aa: CASRIQGNTEAFF

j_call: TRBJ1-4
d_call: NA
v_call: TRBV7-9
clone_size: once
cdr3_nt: TGTGCCAGCATCACCCCGGGAGACGCAACTAATGAAAAACTGTTTTTT
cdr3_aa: CASITPGDATNEKLFF

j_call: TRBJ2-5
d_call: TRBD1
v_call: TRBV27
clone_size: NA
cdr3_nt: TGTGCCAGCGGACAGGGGGCGCAGACCCAGTACTTC
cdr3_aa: CASGQGAQTQYF

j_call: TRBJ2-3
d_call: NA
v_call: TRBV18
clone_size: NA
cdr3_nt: TGTGCCAGCTCAGTACTGAACCGCCCTAGCACAGATACGCAGTATTTT
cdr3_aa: CASSVLNRPSTDTQYF

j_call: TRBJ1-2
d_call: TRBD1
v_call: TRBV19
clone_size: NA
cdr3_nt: TGTGCCAGTAAAAGACAGGGGGACTATGGCTACACCTTC
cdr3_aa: CASKRQGDYGYTF

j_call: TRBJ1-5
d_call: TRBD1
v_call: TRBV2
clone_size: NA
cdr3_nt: TGTGCCAGCAGTCGAGACAGGGGGGGCAATCAGCCCCAGCATTTT
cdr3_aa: CASSRDRGGNQPQHF

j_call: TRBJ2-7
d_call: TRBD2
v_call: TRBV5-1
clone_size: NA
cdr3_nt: TGCGCCAGCAGCTTAACCGGACTAGCGGGAGTAAACGAGCAGTACTTC
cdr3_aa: CASSLTGLAGVNEQYF

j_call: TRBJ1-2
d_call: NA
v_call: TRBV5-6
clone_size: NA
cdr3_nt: TGTGCCAGCAGCCCCCTCAGGGGAGTCCCCTATGGCTACACCTTC
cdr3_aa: CASSPLRGVPYGYTF